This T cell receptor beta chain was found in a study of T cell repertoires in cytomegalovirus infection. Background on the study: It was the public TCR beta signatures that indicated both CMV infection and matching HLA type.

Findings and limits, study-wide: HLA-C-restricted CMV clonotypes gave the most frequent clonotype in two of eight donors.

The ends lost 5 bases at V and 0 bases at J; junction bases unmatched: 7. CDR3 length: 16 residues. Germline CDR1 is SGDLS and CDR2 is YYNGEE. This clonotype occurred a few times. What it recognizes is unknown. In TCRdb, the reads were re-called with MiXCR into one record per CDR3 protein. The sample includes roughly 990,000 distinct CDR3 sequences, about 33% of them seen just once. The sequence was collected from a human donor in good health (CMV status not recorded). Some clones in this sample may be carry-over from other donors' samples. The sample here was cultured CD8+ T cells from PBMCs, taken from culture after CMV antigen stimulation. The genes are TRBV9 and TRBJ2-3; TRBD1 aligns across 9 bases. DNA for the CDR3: TGTGCCAGCAGTTGGAACAGGGGGCAAAGCACAGATACGCAGTATTTT. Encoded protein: CASSWNRGQSTDTQYF.